The 8 T cell receptor beta chains below all came from one sample that was sequenced in a study of blood T cell repertoires in COVID-19. This table comes from immunoSEQ multiplex PCR, and its TCRdb copy is limited to in-frame clones, with some not included. The repertoire holds 35,000 to 50,000 clones, with 88% as singletons. The source material was peripheral blood. Receptors originate from a human donor in a cohort sampled during active COVID-19.

The table lists this clone with a few counts. The chain recombines TRBV6-2 or TRBV6-3 with TRBJ2-2; tentative D call: TRBD1 (6 bases). Per the germline V gene, CDR1 is MNHEY and CDR2 is SVGEGT. The CDR3 contains 16 residues. The ends were cut back, 2 bases at V and 1 base at J, with 11 bases in the middle. As DNA, the CDR3 is TGTGCCAGCAGTTACCTTAAGACAGGGAACACCGGGGAGCTGTTTTTT. As protein: CASSYLKTGNTGELFF.

V gene TRBV29-1 combines with J gene TRBJ2-1; the match to TRBD2 covers 14 bases. Per the germline V gene, CDR1 is SQVTM and CDR2 is ANQGSEA. V shed 2 bases and J 4 bases; nucleotides not matched to a gene: 4. This CDR3 region has 16 residues. The CDR3 region has the DNA TGCAGCGTTGAATTCGGGACTAGCGGGGGATACAATGAGCAGTTCTTC. Protein: CSVEFGTSGGYNEQFF.

This rearrangement joins TRBV27 to TRBJ2-1; 7 bases fit TRBD1. CDR1 MNHEY and CDR2 SMNVEV come from the germline V gene (reference sequence). Trimming removed 7 bases from V and 7 bases from J; junction bases left unmatched: 13. The CDR3 extends over 15 amino acids. For the CDR3, the DNA is TGTGCCAGCACCCCGGACGGGACAGTCTTGAATGAGCAGTTCTTC. Amino acids: CASTPDGTVLNEQFF.

CDR3 nucleotide sequence: TGTGCCAGCAGGTCAGGGGGCGGCGAGCAGTACTTC. It specifies CASRSGGGEQYF. The chain joins TRBV28 to TRBJ2-7, with TRBD1 matching over 8 bases. Germline assignment: CDR1 MDHEN and CDR2 SYDVKM. CDR3 size: 12 residues. V lost 6 bases, J lost 6 bases, and 4 bases stayed unmatched.

J is TRBJ2-3 and V is TRBV7-9; 7 nucleotides align to TRBD1. The CDR3 covers 17 residues. V gave up 6 bases and J gave up 0 bases; unmatched junction bases: 12. Germline CDR1 SEHNR, CDR2 FQNEAQ (reference sequence). CDR3 DNA: TGTGCCAGCAGTCTTCCCCTCGGGACAGACAGCACAGATACGCAGTATTTT. This codes for CASSLPLGTDSTDTQYF.

The chain uses TRBV6-6 and TRBJ2-1, with D possibly TRBD2 on 5 matching bases. This CDR3 has 12 amino acids. Germline loops: CDR1 MNHNY, CDR2 SVGAGI (reference sequence). The V end was cut by 7 bases, the J end by 4 bases, with 8 bases between. CDR3 sequence (DNA): TGTGCCAGCAATCCGGGGTACAATGAGCAGTTCTTC. Encoded protein: CASNPGYNEQFF.

CDR3 DNA: TGTGCCGTCCCGATGGCAGGGAAAAGCACTGAAGCTTTCTTT. Translated, it gives CAVPMAGKSTEAFF. This sequence joins TRBV28 and TRBJ1-1; perhaps TRBD1 as D (5 bases). The CDR3 spans 14 residues. Germline V gene sequence: CDR1 MDHEN, CDR2 SYDVKM. The V gene lost 11 bases and the J gene lost 4 bases, with 20 bases spanning the gap.

The V call is TRBV6-6, the J call TRBJ2-1; TRBD1 aligns across 9 bases. Germline assignment: CDR1 MNHNY and CDR2 SVGAGI (reference sequence). The V and J ends lost 6 bases and 7 bases, in that order; junction bases with no gene match: 7. The CDR3 runs to 14 residues. The CDR3 nucleotides are TGTGCCAGCAGCCACGGACAGGGGATAAATGAGCAGTTCTTC. Translated, it gives CASSHGQGINEQFF.